The 2 T cell receptor beta chains below come from one sample, sequenced in a study of T-cell reconstitution after alpha-beta-depleted transplantation in children. Preparing the TCRbeta library involved the use of unique molecular identifiers. TCRdb ran MiXCR on the PCR reads and lists one entry per CDR3 protein. The sample holds 580,000 or so distinct CDR3 sequences, 23% seen once. The material was PBMCs, mostly from graft donor cells, obtained 360 days after TCRalphabeta/CD19-depleted stem cell transplant. The receptors derive from a boy younger than two who had a stem cell transplant for acute myeloid leukemia, so the T cells may come from the graft donor.

This clonotype has ten or more counts. The chain combines TRBV29-1 with TRBJ2-7, with D perhaps matching TRBD2 (6 bases). Trimming took off 5 bases at V and 3 bases at J, with 20 bases between the two ends. Germline-derived CDR1 and CDR2 are SQVTM and ANQGSEA. The CDR3 has 15 amino acids. CDR3 sequence: CSVLFPSAGNYEQYF. Here the CDR3 DNA reads TGCAGCGTTCTCTTTCCCTCGGCGGGGAACTACGAGCAGTACTTC.

This chain joins TRBV7-2 and TRBJ1-1; possible D gene TRBD1, 6 bases. The CDR3 is 15 residues long. Germline CDR1 reads SGHTA; CDR2 reads FQGNSA. With 2 bases removed from V and 5 bases from J, the gap between germline ends came to 15 bases. The CDR3 is CASSLNGGAATEAFF. DNA of the CDR3: TGTGCCAGCAGCTTAAACGGGGGGGCTGCAACTGAAGCTTTCTTT.